This is a list of T cell receptor beta chains from one sample in a study of cytomegalovirus exposure and HLA in healthy donors. Measured with immunoSEQ multiplex PCR; TCRdb has only the in-frame clones, and not every one. The table has under 65,000 clones, 85% to 95% seen once. What was sequenced was PBMCs. The receptor source for this set is a woman younger than 35 in good health and CMV-seropositive. CDR3s include the opening cysteine and the closing phenylalanine or tryptophan. The D gene is left open where the match is weak. Size is omitted from some rows. Given values are once, few, many or a class for expanded clones.

d_gene	abundance	v_gene	j_gene	CDR3nt	CDR3aa
NA	NA	TRBV4-3	TRBJ2-3	TGCGCCAGCAGCCAAGACAGAAGCACAGATACGCAGTATTTT	CASSQDRSTDTQYF
TRBD2	NA	TRBV4-1	TRBJ2-2	TGCGCCAGCAGCCAGCTACAGACTAGCGGGAGAACCGGGGAGCTGTTTTTT	CASSQLQTSGRTGELFF
TRBD2	NA	TRBV19	TRBJ2-3	TGTGCCAGTAGCCCGGGACTAGCATCCGATACGCAGTATTTT	CASSPGLASDTQYF
NA	once	TRBV7-9	TRBJ1-1	TGTGCCAGCAGCTTAAATCCCCGGACAGAAGAATTT	CASSLNPRTEEF
NA	NA	TRBV28	TRBJ1-5	TGTGCCAGCAACTCGGGTGGGCCCCAGCATTTT	CASNSGGPQHF
NA	once	TRBV29-1	TRBJ1-1	TGCAGCGCCCGATCTCGGGGGGCAGGGAGAATCGCTGAAGCTTTCTTT	CSARSRGAGRIAEAFF
TRBD1	once	TRBV28	TRBJ1-2	TGTGCCAGCAGGCGTATTAGGGACAGCTATGGCTACACCTTC	CASRRIRDSYGYTF
NA	NA	TRBV5-1	TRBJ2-7	TGCGCCAGCAACCCCCGTGCAGGCTCGAATAACGAGCAGTACTTC	CASNPRAGSNNEQYF
NA	NA	TRBV11-2	TRBJ2-1	TGTGCCAGCAGCTTAGGGGGGGGCGAGCAGTTCTTC	CASSLGGGEQFF
TRBD2	NA	TRBV9	TRBJ2-2	TGTGCCAGCAGCTCGCCAGCGGGAGGGCCGTCCGGGGAGCTGTTTTTT	CASSSPAGGPSGELFF
TRBD1	NA	TRBV4-3	TRBJ1-1	TGCGCCAGCAGCCTATATGCGGGACAGGGACACTTGAACACTGAAGCTTTCTTT	CASSLYAGQGHLNTEAFF
TRBD2	NA	TRBV7-2	TRBJ2-2	TGTGCCAGCAGCCCCACCGGGACTAGCGGGAGATTGACCGGGGAGCTGTTTTTT	CASSPTGTSGRLTGELFF
NA	once	TRBV29-1	TRBJ2-5	TGCAGCGTTGATTTCCCGGGGGAGACCCAGTACTTC	CSVDFPGETQYF
NA	NA	TRBV5-8	TRBJ1-5	TGTGCCAGCAGACCGGGGGAGGGACAACTATTTAGCAATCAGCCCCAGCATTTT	CASRPGEGQLFSNQPQHF
NA	NA	TRBV4-2	TRBJ1-5	TGTGCCAGCAGCGTACCAGGGCAGCCCCAGCATTTT	CASSVPGQPQHF
NA	NA	TRBV5-1	TRBJ2-5	TGCGCCAGCAGCTTCCAGGGGCCAGAGACCCAGTACTTC	CASSFQGPETQYF
TRBD2	NA	TRBV9	TRBJ2-3	TGTGCCAGCAGCGTAGAAGGACTAGCCCCAGATACGCAGTATTTT	CASSVEGLAPDTQYF
NA	NA	TRBV28	TRBJ2-1	TGTGCCAGCAGTTTCCTGATAGGGGCCAATGAGCAGTTCTTC	CASSFLIGANEQFF
TRBD2	NA	TRBV6-1	TRBJ2-2	TGTGCCAGCAGTGCCCTGGGCGGGAGGAACACCGGGGAGCTGTTTTTT	CASSALGGRNTGELFF
NA	NA	TRBV19	TRBJ1-5	TGTGCCACTGGGGAGGGTAGCAATCAGCCCCAGCATTTT	CATGEGSNQPQHF
TRBD2	few	TRBV6-6	TRBJ2-3	TGTGCCAGCAGTCAGACTAGCGGGAGAGTTGTCGATACGCAGTATTTT	CASSQTSGRVVDTQYF
TRBD1	NA	TRBV14	TRBJ1-4	TGTGCCAGCAGCCCCGGCACAGGGGAGGTTGAAAAACTGTTTTTT	CASSPGTGEVEKLFF
NA	NA	TRBV7-9	TRBJ2-2	TGTGCCAGCAGTTGGGGCCAGTTAACCGGGGAGCTGTTTTTT	CASSWGQLTGELFF
NA	NA	TRBV2	TRBJ1-1	TGTGCCAGCAGAGCCAAGACAGCGAACACTGAAGCTTTCTTT	CASRAKTANTEAFF
NA	NA	TRBV6-1	TRBJ2-7	TGTGCCAGCAGTGAATCGGACATCTCCTACGAGCAGTACTTC	CASSESDISYEQYF
NA	NA	TRBV7-6	TRBJ2-2	TGTGCCAGCAGCTTAGACCCAGGGAACACCGGGGAGCTGTTTTTT	CASSLDPGNTGELFF
TRBD1	NA	TRBV7-8	TRBJ1-4	TGTGCCAGCAGCCCTAGGACAGGGGGGAATTCGGTTGAAAAACTGTTTTTT	CASSPRTGGNSVEKLFF
TRBD1	NA	TRBV5-5	TRBJ2-7	TGTGCCAGCAGCCTGCGGCAGGGGGCGGACTACGAGCAGTACTTC	CASSLRQGADYEQYF
NA	NA	TRBV28	TRBJ1-2	TGTGCGACGGGAGAATATGGCTACACCTTC	CATGEYGYTF
NA	NA	TRBV28	TRBJ2-2	TGTGCCAGCAGTTTTTTTAAGGGAGGAACCGGGGAGCTGTTTTTT	CASSFFKGGTGELFF
NA	NA	TRBV5-1	TRBJ1-2	TGCGCCAGCAGCTTGGGGGAGGCCTATGGCTACACCTTC	CASSLGEAYGYTF
TRBD1	NA	TRBV4-1	TRBJ1-4	TGCGCCAGCAGCCGACGGACAGGTTCCAATGAAAAACTGTTTTTT	CASSRRTGSNEKLFF
TRBD1	NA	TRBV7-9	TRBJ1-6	TGTGCCAGCAGCACCTGGACAGGGCAGCCCGACCCACCCCTCCACTTT	CASSTWTGQPDPPLHF
NA	NA	TRBV11-2	TRBJ2-5	TGTGCCAGCAGCCACTGGGGCGGGGTTGGAGAGACCCAGTACTTC	CASSHWGGVGETQYF
TRBD1	NA	TRBV6-1	TRBJ2-4	TGTGCCAGCAGCGACAGGTGGCAGGGGGCGAACATTCAGTACTTC	CASSDRWQGANIQYF
TRBD1	NA	TRBV4-1	TRBJ1-1	TGCGCCAGCAGCCAAAGACAGGGACCCACTGAAGCTTTCTTT	CASSQRQGPTEAFF
NA	NA	TRBV5-1	TRBJ2-5	TGCGCCAGCAGGCCTCTAGAGGGTGGAGAGACCCAGTACTTC	CASRPLEGGETQYF
NA	NA	TRBV16	TRBJ2-4	TGTGCCAGCAGCCAATCGGGCTCTGGAAACATTCAGTACTTC	CASSQSGSGNIQYF
NA	NA	TRBV28	TRBJ2-7	TGTGCCAGCAGTTTCCTCCACACCGAGCAGTACTTC	CASSFLHTEQYF
NA	NA	TRBV7-2	TRBJ2-1	TGTGCCAGCAGCTATGCGGCCCCCTCCTACAATGAGCAGTTCTTC	CASSYAAPSYNEQFF
NA	NA	TRBV13	TRBJ2-2	TGTGCCAGCAGATCTACAGTATCTTTAACCGGGGAGCTGTTTTTT	CASRSTVSLTGELFF
NA	NA	TRBV27	TRBJ1-2	TGTGCCAGCAGTTTATCGGCAGGGTCTAACTATGGCTACACCTTC	CASSLSAGSNYGYTF
TRBD1	NA	TRBV29-1	TRBJ1-1	TGCAGCGTTGCGGGACAGCCGAACACTGAAGCTTTCTTT	CSVAGQPNTEAFF
NA	NA	TRBV13	TRBJ2-2	TGTGCCAGCAGCTTAGAAGATGGTGCGGGGAGGCGCACCGGGGAGCTGTTTTTT	CASSLEDGAGRRTGELFF
TRBD1	NA	TRBV5-1	TRBJ1-2	TGCGCCAGCAGCTTGGGGGACAGGGGCTATGGCTACACCTTC	CASSLGDRGYGYTF